The clone carrying this T cell receptor beta chain was detected once. Its antigen is unknown. This sample was included in a study of shared clonotypes between healthy human individuals. Findings and limits, study-wide: On the whole, naive subsets had larger estimated richness than memory subsets had. The rarefaction results pointed to incomplete sorted-subset sequencing despite large depth.

TCRdb keeps only in-frame clones here, not all; method: immunoSEQ multiplex PCR. The sample consists of some 2,400,000 clones, 95% of them appearing once. The CDR3 contains 14 residues. V gave up 5 bases and J gave up 0 bases, with 8 bases separating them. Germline assignment: CDR1 KGHSH and CDR2 LQKENI. This clonotype was obtained from a man between 18 and 29 years old in good health. The chain uses TRBV18 and TRBJ1-3; D uncertain. The sample comprised naive CD4+ T cells sorted from blood. Subset indicated: CD45RA+ positively selected. The CDR3 sequence: CASSVGSSGNTIYF. The CDR3 nucleotides are TGTGCCAGCTCAGTCGGAAGCTCTGGAAACACCATATATTTT.